Presented here are 18 T cell receptor beta chains from one specimen sequenced in a study of OX40 agonist ivuxolimab in advanced cancers. Assay used: immunoSEQ multiplex PCR; TCRdb lists only in-frame clones, some missing. The sample has about 46,000 clones; approximately 91% are singletons. The material sequenced was CD4+ or CD8+ T cells sorted from blood, taken in a trial of the OX40 agonist ivuxolimab. Every receptor here comes from an adult with an advanced solid tumor such as melanoma, head and neck, liver or kidney cancer.

CDR3 nucleotide sequence: TGTGCTAGTGGTTCGGGGGACAGGGCCCAAGAGACCCAGTACTTC. It translates to CASGSGDRAQETQYF. The chain couples TRBV12-5 to TRBJ2-5; 9 bases line up with TRBD1. CDR3 length: 15 amino acids. Trimming removed 4 bases from V and 1 base from J; junction bases left unmatched: 4. CDR1 and CDR2 (germline): LGHNT, FRNRAP.

The chain employs TRBV25-1 and TRBJ1-1; D may be TRBD1 (6 bases). Germline loops: CDR1 MGHDK, CDR2 SYGVNS. Trimming took 7 bases from V and 0 from J, leaving 12 bases between them. This CDR3 is 14 amino acids long. The CDR3 DNA sequence: TGTGCCAGCACGATAGGACAGTTGAACACTGAAGCTTTCTTT. Protein: CASTIGQLNTEAFF.

The rearrangement uses TRBV5-1 and TRBJ2-4, with D perhaps given as TRBD1 or TRBD2 (6 bases each). Germline assignment: CDR1 SGHRS and CDR2 YFSETQ. The CDR3 extends over 16 amino acids. V lost 0 bases, J lost 0 bases, and 10 bases lay in between. The CDR3 sequence is CASSLAGGIAKNIQYF. For the CDR3, the DNA is TGCGCCAGCAGCTTGGCCGGGGGCATAGCCAAAAACATTCAGTACTTC.

The chain uses TRBV4-2 and TRBJ2-3; 7 bases match TRBD2. The CDR3 has 19 residues. The trim removed 0 bases at V and 0 bases at J, leaving 12 bases unmatched. Germline CDR1 and CDR2: LGHNA and YNFKEQ. CDR3 bases: TGTGCCAGCAGCCAAGAGGGGCGGGGGTCGAGGCGGAGCACAGATACGCAGTATTTT. Protein sequence: CASSQEGRGSRRSTDTQYF.

The V gene is TRBV2, the J gene TRBJ2-1; D may be TRBD2 (5 bases). Germline V gene sequence: CDR1 SNHLY, CDR2 FYNNEI. Trimming shortened V by 4 bases and J by 4 bases, and 8 bases separated the two germline ends. This CDR3 is 13 amino acids long. CDR3: CASSGESYNEQFF. The CDR3, as DNA: TGTGCCAGCAGTGGGGAGTCTTACAATGAGCAGTTCTTC. Full variable domain (rest looked up from reference TRBV2 and TRBJ2-1): EPEVTQTPSHQVTQMGQEVILRCVPISNHLYFYWYRQILGQKVEFLVSFYNNEISEKSEIFDDQFSVERPDGSNFTLKIRSTKLEDSAMYFCASSGESYNEQFFGPGTRLTVL.

The J gene is TRBJ1-2, the V gene TRBV11-2; 8 positions agree with TRBD1. The CDR3 is 17 amino acids. Looked up from germline, CDR1 is SGHAT and CDR2 is FQNNGV. Trimming took 2 bases from V and 2 from J; bases not matched to a gene: 10. This CDR3 is CASSLYAPDRENYGYTF. The CDR3 nucleotides read TGTGCCAGCAGCTTATATGCCCCGGACAGGGAGAACTATGGCTACACCTTC.

J is TRBJ1-5 and V is TRBV2, with D perhaps TRBD1 (6 bases). Trimming removed 1 base from V and 7 bases from J, with 17 bases in between. The V gene's germline CDR1 is SNHLY and CDR2 FYNNEI. The CDR3 runs 16 residues. The CDR3 region has the DNA TGTGCCAGCAGTGAAGGTGGGACACCAGAAGGGCAGCCCCAGCATTTT. Its translation is CASSEGGTPEGQPQHF.

The J gene is TRBJ2-5, the V gene TRBV5-4, with D perhaps matching TRBD1 (6 bases). The CDR3 sequence is 14 residues long. The germline V gene has CDR1 SGHNT and CDR2 YYREEE (reference sequence). V lost 5 bases and J 3 bases, leaving 14 bases between the germline ends. CDR3 in amino acids: CASSSADREETQYF. The CDR3 bases are TGTGCCAGCAGTTCAGCGGACAGAGAAGAGACCCAGTACTTC.

The chain recombines TRBV7-3 with TRBJ1-1; D possibly corresponds to TRBD1 (6 bases). The V end was cut by 3 bases, the J end by 0 bases, with 20 bases between. Germline CDR1 SGHTA, CDR2 FQGTGA. There are 18 residues in the CDR3. As DNA, the CDR3 is TGTGCCAGCAGCTTTATCGGGAGGGGGGCCGGAATGAACACTGAAGCTTTCTTT. The encoded protein is CASSFIGRGAGMNTEAFF.

The chain links TRBV5-1 to TRBJ2-2, with 10 bases that match TRBD2. CDR1 is SGHRS and CDR2 is YFSETQ in the germline V gene. After removal of 0 bases from V and 6 bases from J, the junction contained 17 bases not matched to a gene. The CDR3 is 20 amino acids. CDR3 amino acids: CASSLDGHPIAAGGPGELFF. In nucleotides, the CDR3 is TGCGCCAGCAGCTTGGACGGACACCCTATAGCAGCGGGAGGGCCCGGGGAGCTGTTTTTT.

This chain links TRBV10-1 with TRBJ2-5; 11 bases fit TRBD2. The CDR3 is made up of 17 amino acids. Trimming cost V 6 bases and J 3 bases; bases outside gene matches: 12. Germline values: CDR1 WNHNN, CDR2 SYGVQD (reference sequence). Here the CDR3 DNA reads TGCGCCAGCAGAAGCTTAGCGGGAGGGGGGGGCAAAGAGACCCAGTACTTC. This encodes CASRSLAGGGGKETQYF.

V usage is TRBV30 and J usage is TRBJ1-1; 7 nucleotides match TRBD1. Germline V gene sequence: CDR1 GTSNPN, CDR2 SVGIG (reference sequence). Losses at the gene ends were 0 bases for V and 5 bases for J; bases not matched to a gene: 3. This CDR3 contains 13 residues. CDR3 sequence: CAWSVSRGTEAFF. Written as DNA, the CDR3 is TGTGCCTGGAGTGTAAGCAGGGGGACTGAAGCTTTCTTT. The full variable domain, with the rest looked up from reference TRBV30 and TRBJ1-1, is SQTIHQWPATLVQPVGSPLSLECTVEGTSNPNLYWYRQAAGRGLQLLFYSVGIGQISSEVPQNLSASRPQDRQFILSSKKLLLSDSGFYLCAWSVSRGTEAFFGQGTRLTVV.

The chain employs TRBV19 and TRBJ1-5; tentative D call: TRBD1 (6 bases). The CDR3 covers 14 residues. V was pared by 3 bases and J by 2 bases, with 8 bases between. The germline gives CDR1 LNHDA, CDR2 SQIVND (reference sequence). The CDR3 loop is CASSIDRRNQPQHF. Written as DNA, the CDR3 is TGTGCCAGTAGTATTGACAGGCGCAATCAGCCCCAGCATTTT.

V usage is TRBV15 and J usage is TRBJ2-7, with a weak D call TRBD1 (6 bases). Germline V CDR1 and CDR2: LNHNV, YYDKDF (reference sequence). This CDR3 comprises 14 residues. The V end was cut by 1 base, the J end by 5 bases, with 12 bases between. CDR3 nucleotide sequence: TGTGCCACCAGCAGAGTCGAGGCAGGGGACGAGCAGTACTTC. Translating gives CATSRVEAGDEQYF. Full variable domain (rest looked up from reference TRBV15 and TRBJ2-7): DAMVIQNPRYQVTQFGKPVTLSCSQTLNHNVMYWYQQKSSQAPKLLFHYYDKDFNNEADTPDNFQSRRPNTSFCFLDIRSPGLGDTAMYLCATSRVEAGDEQYFGPGTRLTVT.

The rearrangement uses TRBV5-4 and TRBJ1-6; D call uncertain. CDR3 size: 15 residues. In germline, CDR1 is SGHNT, CDR2 YYREEE (reference sequence). The germline V and J ends were trimmed by 4 bases and 5 bases, with 13 bases remaining between them. The CDR3 here is CASSLQSLHNSPLHF. In DNA form, the CDR3 reads TGTGCCAGCAGCCTACAGTCTCTACATAATTCACCCCTCCACTTT.

This clone was counted once. This chain uses TRBV19 with TRBJ1-5; 8 nucleotides align to TRBD1. Germline CDR1 LNHDA, CDR2 SQIVND (reference sequence). With V trimmed by 8 bases and J by 6 bases, 15 bases remained unmatched. This CDR3 region has 16 residues. The CDR3 DNA sequence: TGTGCCAGTCAAAATCAACCAGGGGGCGCTATTCAGCCCCAGCATTTT. Translating it yields CASQNQPGGAIQPQHF. The full variable domain, its missing parts supplied by reference TRBV19 and TRBJ1-5, is DGGITQSPKYLFRKEGQNVTLSCEQNLNHDAMYWYRQDPGQGLRLIYYSQIVNDFQKGDIAEGYSVSREKKESFPLTVTSAQKNPTAFYLCASQNQPGGAIQPQHFGDGTRLSIL.

The chain links TRBV5-1 to TRBJ1-1; D remains unclear. With 1 base removed from V and 1 base from J, the gap between germline ends came to 5 bases. This CDR3 region has 13 residues. Looked up from germline, CDR1 is SGHRS and CDR2 is YFSETQ. The CDR3 loop is CASSLSRNTEAFF. CDR3 nucleotides: TGCGCCAGCAGCTTGTCCAGGAACACTGAAGCTTTCTTT.

This chain uses TRBV2 with TRBJ1-1; 9 nucleotides match TRBD1. The CDR3 runs 16 residues. Germline V gene data show CDR1 as SNHLY and CDR2 as FYNNEI. Unmatched junction bases numbered 5, after V lost 1 base and J lost 2 bases. CDR3 coding DNA: TGTGCCAGCAGTGAAGTCCCGGACAGGGGAAACACTGAAGCTTTCTTT. This codes for CASSEVPDRGNTEAFF. Full variable domain (rest looked up from reference TRBV2 and TRBJ1-1): EPEVTQTPSHQVTQMGQEVILRCVPISNHLYFYWYRQILGQKVEFLVSFYNNEISEKSEIFDDQFSVERPDGSNFTLKIRSTKLEDSAMYFCASSEVPDRGNTEAFFGQGTRLTVV.